This entry lists 24 T cell receptor beta chains sequenced from one sample in a study of identical twins. TCRdb re-called the 5' RACE reads through MiXCR, storing one row per CDR3 protein. This table has 1.5 million to 2 million distinct CDR3 sequences, about 32% appearing once. The sequencing input was cord blood. The origin of the receptors is a newborn girl in good health.

This clonotype was found a few times. The J gene is TRBJ2-7, the V gene TRBV5-6, with TRBD2 matching over 10 bases. CDR1 is SGHDT and CDR2 is YYEEEE in the germline V gene. This CDR3 comprises 15 residues. The V and J ends lost 4 bases and 3 bases, in that order; junction bases with no gene match: 7. The CDR3 DNA is TGTGCCAGCAGCGCCGGACTAGCGGCCCTCTACGAGCAGTACTTC. It specifies CASSAGLAALYEQYF.

The genes are TRBV28 and TRBJ2-1; 7 bases are a match to TRBD2. CDR3 size: 16 residues. The trim removed 3 bases at V and 3 bases at J, leaving 8 bases unmatched. Germline loops: CDR1 MDHEN, CDR2 SYDVKM. The CDR3 DNA reads TGTGCCAGCAGTTTGGCGGGAGTAGCTAGCTACAATGAGCAGTTCTTC. This encodes CASSLAGVASYNEQFF.

Ten or more counts support this clonotype. A read error may be the cause here, since a much bigger clone is one base away. The chain uses TRBV3-1 and TRBJ1-2; D remains unclear. Between the trimmed V and J ends, which lost 0 bases and 5 bases, there was a span of 1 base. CDR3 size: 11 residues. Per the germline V gene, CDR1 is LGHDT and CDR2 is YNNKEL (reference sequence). The CDR3: CASSQEYGYTF. The CDR3 nucleotides read TGTGCCAGCAGCCAAGAGTATGGCTACACCTTC.

The V and J genes are TRBV20-1 and TRBJ1-2; 10 bases are a match to TRBD1. Trimming took 7 bases from V and 8 from J; bases not matched to a gene: 13. The CDR3 runs 14 residues. Germline CDR1 is DFQATT and CDR2 is SNEGSKA (reference sequence). The chain's CDR3 is CSVKSPGQGIGYTF. The CDR3 bases are TGCAGTGTTAAATCGCCGGGACAGGGGATAGGCTACACCTTC.

The genes are TRBV7-2 and TRBJ1-5; tentative D call: TRBD1 (5 bases). Trimming stripped 5 bases from V and 0 bases from J, with 14 bases between. CDR1 SGHTA and CDR2 FQGNSA come from the germline V gene. The CDR3 is made up of 16 amino acids. The CDR3 DNA reads as TGTGCCAGCAGCCGGACAAACCCATATAGCAATCAGCCCCAGCATTTT. Protein: CASSRTNPYSNQPQHF.

The V and J genes are TRBV7-2 and TRBJ2-7, with D perhaps matching TRBD2 (7 bases). The ends were cut back, 0 bases at V and 2 bases at J, with 14 bases in the middle. This CDR3 region has 16 residues. Germline V gene sequence: CDR1 SGHTA, CDR2 FQGNSA. The CDR3 loop is CASSLAGGRKTYEQYF. The CDR3 DNA reads as TGTGCCAGCAGCTTAGCGGGGGGGCGAAAGACCTACGAGCAGTACTTC.

There are a few counts of this clonotype. This chain connects TRBV12-3 or TRBV12-4 to TRBJ2-1; 11 nucleotides match TRBD2. The CDR3 runs 16 residues. J was trimmed by 4 bases and V by 1 base; bases with no gene match: 3. In DNA, the CDR3 is TGTGCCAGCAGTTTAGGCCCTAGCGGGAGGTACAATGAGCAGTTCTTC. Protein: CASSLGPSGRYNEQFF.

This clonotype was counted only a few times. This rearrangement joins TRBV20-1 to TRBJ2-1, with TRBD2 identical over 9 bases. The V gene end was trimmed by 5 bases and the J gene end by 8 bases; junction bases not matched to a gene: 7. CDR1 is DFQATT and CDR2 is SNEGSKA in the germline V gene (reference sequence). The CDR3 covers 13 residues. CDR3: CSAHSGSRDEQFF. The CDR3, as DNA: TGCAGTGCTCATAGCGGGAGCAGGGATGAGCAGTTCTTC.

The chain combines TRBV7-9 with TRBJ2-3; 12 bases map to TRBD2. Germline V gene lookup returns CDR1 SEHNR and CDR2 FQNEAQ (reference sequence). This CDR3 has 17 residues. V lost 6 bases to trimming and J lost 3 bases; unmatched junction nucleotides: 10. The CDR3 DNA sequence: TGTGCCAGCAGTTACCGAACCGGGACTAGCGGGACAGATACGCAGTATTTT. It translates to CASSYRTGTSGTDTQYF. Based on the CDR3 plus reference TRBV7-9 and TRBJ2-3, the full variable domain is DTGVSQNPRHKITKRGQNVTFRCDPISEHNRLYWYRQTLGQGPEFLTYFQNEAQLEKSRLLSDRFSAERPKGSFSTLEIQRTEQGDSAMYLCASSYRTGTSGTDTQYFGPGTRLTVL.

The sample holds a few counts of this clonotype. The V and J genes are TRBV27 and TRBJ1-2; possibly TRBD1 for D (5 bases). This CDR3 region has 18 residues. Between the trimmed V and J ends, which lost 1 base and 4 bases, there was a span of 22 bases. Germline CDR1 MNHEY, CDR2 SMNVEV (reference sequence). CDR3 nucleotide sequence: TGTGCCAGCAGTTTATTCTCCCCTTTGGGGGGGTCTGGCTATGGCTACACCTTC. Its translation is CASSLFSPLGGSGYGYTF.

V is TRBV4-2 and J is TRBJ2-1; 9 nucleotides agree with TRBD2. The junction had 2 bases not matched to a gene; V was cut back by 2 bases and J by 0 bases. CDR1 and CDR2 (germline): LGHNA, YNFKEQ. The CDR3 is made up of 16 amino acids. CDR3: CASSQLSGSSYNEQFF. The CDR3 DNA reads TGTGCCAGCAGCCAACTTAGCGGGAGCTCCTACAATGAGCAGTTCTTC.

V gene TRBV27 combines with J gene TRBJ1-1; TRBD1 matches 7 bases. V gave up 1 base and J gave up 0 bases; unmatched junction bases: 5. CDR3 length: 16 amino acids. Germline CDR1 is MNHEY and CDR2 is SMNVEV (reference sequence). The CDR3 sequence: CASSLFSGTVNTEAFF. The CDR3 DNA sequence: TGTGCCAGCAGTTTATTTTCCGGGACAGTGAACACTGAAGCTTTCTTT.

This clonotype was seen a handful of times. V and J are TRBV10-3 and TRBJ2-1; D is undetermined. The DNA end is a closer match to TRBJ2-7, so the J assignment may be wrong. The CDR3 covers 15 residues. The germline V gene encodes CDR1 ENHRY and CDR2 SYGVKD. The CDR3 bases are TGTGCCATCAGTGCCAGCGCGAGCTCCTACAATGAGCAGTACTTC. Translation: CAISASASSYNEQYF.

There are a few counts of this clonotype. V and J are TRBV3-1 and TRBJ1-6, with D hard to call. From germline, CDR1 is LGHDT and CDR2 YNNKEL (reference sequence). V lost 4 bases and J 7 bases, leaving 11 bases between the germline ends. The CDR3 loop spans 14 amino acids. The DNA for the CDR3 is TGTGCCAGCAGCCTCGGTCATTCAAATTCACCCCTCCACTTT. It encodes CASSLGHSNSPLHF.

The genes are TRBV27 and TRBJ1-6, with D unresolved. V lost 0 bases to trimming and J lost 4 bases, with 4 bases between them. The CDR3 consists of 14 residues. Per germline, CDR1 MNHEY and CDR2 SMNVEV (reference sequence). The CDR3 loop reads CASSLSQYNSPLHF. As DNA, the CDR3 is TGTGCCAGCAGTTTATCACAGTATAATTCACCCCTCCACTTT.

The chain has TRBV4-1 and TRBJ2-1; 9 positions match TRBD1. The J call could be wrong; TRBJ2-7 is a better fit for the DNA end. The CDR3 length is 15 residues. CDR1 and CDR2 from the germline V gene are MGHRA and YSYEKL. The CDR3 spells CASSRTGGDYNEQYF. CDR3 DNA sequence: TGCGCCAGCAGCCGTACAGGGGGCGACTACAATGAGCAGTACTTC.

Comments on this clonotype: The junction differs from germline at one of its ends, possibly a read error. The V call is TRBV27, the J call TRBJ1-2; perhaps TRBD1 as D (5 bases). The CDR3 has 16 residues. CDR1 and CDR2 from the germline V gene are MNHEY and SMNVEV (reference sequence). The DNA of the CDR3 is TGTGCCAGCAATTTAATGGGGACGGCCCCTAACTATGGCTACACCTTC. Its protein is CASNLMGTAPNYGYTF.

The gene calls are TRBV12-3 or TRBV12-4 and TRBJ1-2; D perhaps matches TRBD1 (5 bases). V was cut by 6 bases and J by 8 bases, with 22 bases left in between. The CDR3 contains 15 residues. The CDR3 loop reads CASRTYRLIGDGYTF. The CDR3 nucleotides are TGTGCCAGCAGGACTTACAGGTTGATTGGGGACGGCTACACCTTC.

This clonotype has more than one count but fewer than ten. The chain employs TRBV30 and TRBJ2-7, with D perhaps TRBD1 (6 bases). The CDR3 contains 15 residues. V lost 0 bases and J lost 3, with 15 bases in between. Germline V lookup: CDR1 GTSNPN, CDR2 SVGIG (reference sequence). The CDR3 DNA reads as TGTGCCTGGAGTGTATCCCTGGACAGTTTCTACGAGCAGTACTTC. The encoded protein is CAWSVSLDSFYEQYF.

The sample holds a few counts of this clonotype. The chain combines TRBV5-1 with TRBJ2-3; D is ambiguous. This CDR3 spans 14 amino acids. Germline CDR1 SGHRS, CDR2 YFSETQ. Trimming removed 2 bases at V and 6 bases at J, with 13 bases between. The CDR3 region has the DNA TGCGCCAGCAGCTTATCGCTGGCGGAGGATACGCAGTATTTT. This codes for CASSLSLAEDTQYF.

This chain connects TRBV5-1 to TRBJ1-2, with 12 bases aligning to TRBD1. This CDR3 has 14 amino acids. Germline V gene sequence: CDR1 SGHRS, CDR2 YFSETQ. With V trimmed by 5 bases and J by 8 bases, 7 bases remained unmatched. The CDR3 here is CASSRDRGREGYTF. Written as DNA, the CDR3 is TGCGCCAGCAGTCGGGACAGGGGGCGGGAAGGCTACACCTTC.

This sequence joins TRBV12-3 or TRBV12-4 and TRBJ1-4, with 7 nucleotides matching TRBD1. V lost 6 bases to trimming and J lost 5 bases; unmatched junction nucleotides: 15. There are 17 residues in the CDR3. The CDR3 spells CASSPGTASTNNEKLFF. The CDR3, as DNA: TGTGCCAGCAGCCCCGGGACAGCCTCTACGAACAATGAAAAACTGTTTTTT.

The chain uses TRBV28 and TRBJ2-7, with 9 nucleotides matching TRBD2. The CDR3 length is 17 residues. J lost 1 base, V lost 0 bases, and 7 bases had no gene match. Germline loops: CDR1 MDHEN, CDR2 SYDVKM. The CDR3 bases are TGTGCCAGCAGTTTATGGGCTAGCGGGGCCATTTCCTACGAGCAGTACTTC. It translates to CASSLWASGAISYEQYF.

Notes on this clonotype: Germline is not matched at one junction end, which may reflect a read error. The chain employs TRBV25-1 and TRBJ2-3; 8 bases are a match to TRBD2. This CDR3 comprises 12 residues. Germline V gene data show CDR1 as MGHDK and CDR2 as SYGVNS. The CDR3 loop is CAGSGSADTQYF. The CDR3, as DNA: TGTGCCGGCAGCGGGAGCGCAGATACGCAGTATTTT. Drawing the rest from reference TRBV25-1 and TRBJ2-3, the complete variable domain is EADIYQTPRYLVIGTGKKITLECSQTMGHDKMYWYQQDPGMELHLIHYSYGVNSTEKGDLSSESTVSRIRTEHFPLTLESARPSHTSQYLCAGSGSADTQYFGPGTRLTVL.